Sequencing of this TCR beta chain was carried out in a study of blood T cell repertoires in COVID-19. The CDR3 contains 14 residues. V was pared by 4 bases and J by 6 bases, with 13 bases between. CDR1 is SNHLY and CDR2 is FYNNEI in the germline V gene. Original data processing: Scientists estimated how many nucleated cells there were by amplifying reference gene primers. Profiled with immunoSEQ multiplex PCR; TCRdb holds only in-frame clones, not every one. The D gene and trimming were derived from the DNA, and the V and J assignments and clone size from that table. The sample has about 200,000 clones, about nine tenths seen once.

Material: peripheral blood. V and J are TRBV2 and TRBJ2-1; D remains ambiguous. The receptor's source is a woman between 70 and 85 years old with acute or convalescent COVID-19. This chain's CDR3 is CASSVSMGGNEQFF. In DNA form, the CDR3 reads TGTGCCAGCAGTGTTAGCATGGGTGGCAATGAGCAGTTCTTC.